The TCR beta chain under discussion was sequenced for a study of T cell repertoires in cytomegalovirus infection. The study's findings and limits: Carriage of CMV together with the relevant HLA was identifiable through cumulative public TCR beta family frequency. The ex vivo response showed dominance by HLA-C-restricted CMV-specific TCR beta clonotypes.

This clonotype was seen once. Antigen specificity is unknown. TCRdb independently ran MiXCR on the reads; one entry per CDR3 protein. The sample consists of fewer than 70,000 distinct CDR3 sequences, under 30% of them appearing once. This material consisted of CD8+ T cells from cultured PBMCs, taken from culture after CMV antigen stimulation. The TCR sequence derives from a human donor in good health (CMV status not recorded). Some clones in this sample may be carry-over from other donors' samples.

Written as DNA, the CDR3 is TGTGCCAGCGGACAGGGGGCCGAGCAGTACTTC. This gives the protein CASGQGAEQYF. This chain joins TRBV12-3 or TRBV12-4 and TRBJ2-7; 11 bases are a match to TRBD1. Trimming at V came to 8 bases and at J to 6 bases, leaving 0 bases not matched to a gene. The CDR3 contains 11 residues.